Listed below are T cell receptor beta chains from one sample, sequenced in a study of shared clonotypes between healthy human individuals. The table came from immunoSEQ multiplex PCR; TCRdb's copy has only in-frame clones and leaves some out. The data hold roughly 2.4 million clones, with nearly 97% observed a single time. Sequenced: naive CD4+ T cells sorted from blood. Every receptor here comes from a man between 18 and 29 years old in good health. Both conserved end residues are part of each CDR3. Fields, in order: D gene, V gene, J gene, CDR3 protein. A D gene is named only where the DNA matches it firmly.

d_gene: NA; v_gene: TRBV4-3; j_gene: TRBJ2-3; CDR3aa: CASSHNNEADTQYF
d_gene: TRBD2; v_gene: TRBV4-1; j_gene: TRBJ2-5; CDR3aa: CASSPERGHQETQYF
d_gene: TRBD2; v_gene: TRBV5-1; j_gene: TRBJ2-2; CDR3aa: CASSPGLAGNTGELFF
d_gene: NA; v_gene: TRBV6-1; j_gene: TRBJ2-7; CDR3aa: CASSLYEQYF
d_gene: NA; v_gene: TRBV18; j_gene: TRBJ2-3; CDR3aa: CASSLGLSTDTQYF
d_gene: TRBD1; v_gene: TRBV5-4; j_gene: TRBJ1-1; CDR3aa: CASSLGTGAMNTEAFF
d_gene: NA; v_gene: TRBV7-8; j_gene: TRBJ1-5; CDR3aa: CASSSFRDSNQPQHF
d_gene: NA; v_gene: TRBV2; j_gene: TRBJ2-1; CDR3aa: CASSELGSYNEQFF
d_gene: TRBD2; v_gene: TRBV10-3; j_gene: TRBJ2-1; CDR3aa: CAISEWTSAYNEQFF
d_gene: TRBD1; v_gene: TRBV6-5; j_gene: TRBJ1-1; CDR3aa: CASSYPDRGDTEAFF
d_gene: NA; v_gene: TRBV7-2; j_gene: TRBJ1-1; CDR3aa: CASSLGTGLNTEAFF
d_gene: NA; v_gene: TRBV6-5; j_gene: TRBJ2-2; CDR3aa: CASSPLNTGELFF
d_gene: NA; v_gene: TRBV29-1; j_gene: TRBJ1-2; CDR3aa: CSVGTGGGYTF
d_gene: NA; v_gene: TRBV5-1; j_gene: TRBJ2-2; CDR3aa: CASSLVEITGELFF
d_gene: NA; v_gene: TRBV27; j_gene: TRBJ1-2; CDR3aa: CASSLSGRGDYGYTF
d_gene: NA; v_gene: TRBV2; j_gene: TRBJ1-1; CDR3aa: CASGTGNTEAFF
d_gene: NA; v_gene: TRBV10-3; j_gene: TRBJ2-1; CDR3aa: CAISESIGMTVYNEQFF
d_gene: NA; v_gene: TRBV4-1; j_gene: TRBJ2-7; CDR3aa: CASSPTTIYEQYF
d_gene: NA; v_gene: TRBV6-5; j_gene: TRBJ2-5; CDR3aa: CASSLTNGETQYF
d_gene: NA; v_gene: TRBV11-2; j_gene: TRBJ2-6; CDR3aa: CASSLVVGSGANVLTF
d_gene: NA; v_gene: TRBV5-4; j_gene: TRBJ1-2; CDR3aa: CASSFAGSPYGYTF
d_gene: TRBD1; v_gene: TRBV6-5; j_gene: TRBJ2-7; CDR3aa: CASKEQGASYEQYF
d_gene: NA; v_gene: TRBV30; j_gene: TRBJ2-7; CDR3aa: CAWTPTGKSYEQYF
d_gene: NA; v_gene: TRBV7-2; j_gene: TRBJ2-7; CDR3aa: CASSLEAGIYEQYF
d_gene: TRBD1; v_gene: TRBV7-9; j_gene: TRBJ2-2; CDR3aa: CASSKGTVNTGELFF
d_gene: NA; v_gene: TRBV6-1; j_gene: TRBJ2-3; CDR3aa: CASSEQSPHTLDTQYF
d_gene: TRBD2; v_gene: TRBV9; j_gene: TRBJ2-2; CDR3aa: CASSATSGGANTGELFF
d_gene: NA; v_gene: TRBV19; j_gene: TRBJ1-5; CDR3aa: CASSIEQVGGQPQHF
d_gene: TRBD2; v_gene: TRBV6-6; j_gene: TRBJ2-5; CDR3aa: CASSYRLAEETQYF
d_gene: NA; v_gene: TRBV5-1; j_gene: TRBJ2-7; CDR3aa: CASSFSRVGYEQYF
d_gene: NA; v_gene: TRBV28; j_gene: TRBJ1-5; CDR3aa: CASSLRPGINPQHF
d_gene: NA; v_gene: TRBV2; j_gene: TRBJ2-7; CDR3aa: CASSVRTVSYEQYF
d_gene: TRBD2; v_gene: TRBV7-6; j_gene: TRBJ2-7; CDR3aa: CASSLGTIGEQYF
d_gene: NA; v_gene: TRBV5-1; j_gene: TRBJ1-3; CDR3aa: CASSLAGVSGNTIYF
d_gene: NA; v_gene: TRBV5-4; j_gene: TRBJ2-3; CDR3aa: CASSLDGGGTDTQYF
d_gene: TRBD1; v_gene: TRBV7-2; j_gene: TRBJ1-6; CDR3aa: CASSLAGQENSPLHF
d_gene: NA; v_gene: TRBV7-2; j_gene: TRBJ2-7; CDR3aa: CASSLPTYEQYF
d_gene: NA; v_gene: TRBV4-1; j_gene: TRBJ1-2; CDR3aa: CASSQVQIMGYGYTF
d_gene: TRBD2; v_gene: TRBV7-2; j_gene: TRBJ2-7; CDR3aa: CASSSSSGSSYEQYF
d_gene: NA; v_gene: TRBV6-5; j_gene: TRBJ2-7; CDR3aa: CASMDLDSYEQYF
d_gene: TRBD1; v_gene: TRBV5-4; j_gene: TRBJ1-1; CDR3aa: CASSHRGQGGTEAFF
d_gene: TRBD2; v_gene: TRBV13; j_gene: TRBJ2-7; CDR3aa: CASSSRQGRLAGSYEQYF
d_gene: NA; v_gene: TRBV9; j_gene: TRBJ1-6; CDR3aa: CASRAPGAEGSPLHF
d_gene: NA; v_gene: TRBV19; j_gene: TRBJ2-3; CDR3aa: CASSIDAGTDTQYF
d_gene: TRBD1; v_gene: TRBV7-9; j_gene: TRBJ1-1; CDR3aa: CASSGLGTGHTEAFF
d_gene: NA; v_gene: TRBV18; j_gene: TRBJ2-3; CDR3aa: CASSPPVTEGDTQYF
d_gene: NA; v_gene: TRBV4-3; j_gene: TRBJ2-7; CDR3aa: CASSQDFRGSYEQYF
d_gene: NA; v_gene: TRBV20-1; j_gene: TRBJ1-1; CDR3aa: CSASSNTEAFF
d_gene: TRBD1; v_gene: TRBV18; j_gene: TRBJ1-6; CDR3aa: CASSPRQGGRDSPLHF
d_gene: TRBD1; v_gene: TRBV2; j_gene: TRBJ1-4; CDR3aa: CASSQQGASEKLFF
d_gene: TRBD1; v_gene: TRBV7-9; j_gene: TRBJ1-6; CDR3aa: CASSLAQGLGSYNSPLHF
d_gene: NA; v_gene: TRBV30; j_gene: TRBJ1-3; CDR3aa: CAWSVQDSLSGNTIYF